This record covers a single TCR beta chain. The V gene's germline CDR1 is SGHRS and CDR2 YFSETQ. The CDR3 is 15 residues long. Trimming shortened V by 4 bases and J by 2 bases, and 15 bases separated the two germline ends. The sample is drawn from a study of OX40 agonist ivuxolimab in advanced cancers. Using immunoSEQ multiplex PCR, the repertoire was profiled, and TCRdb retains in-frame clones only, with some absent. This table holds tens of thousands of clones, 75% to 80% found once. The TCR sequence derives from an adult with an advanced solid tumor such as melanoma, head and neck, liver or kidney cancer. This specimen was CD4+ or CD8+ T cells sorted from blood, taken in a trial of the OX40 agonist ivuxolimab. The chain carries TRBV5-1 and TRBJ2-5; D is perhaps TRBD1 (6 bases). The DNA of the CDR3 is TGCGCCAGCAGCCCCATGCGGACAGATCAAGAGACCCAGTACTTC. It translates to CASSPMRTDQETQYF.